Each of the 29 T cell receptor beta chains below was sequenced from the same sample in a study of blood T cell repertoires in COVID-19. TCRdb's table, derived via immunoSEQ multiplex PCR, lists solely in-frame clones and lacks some. The sample has a few hundred thousand clones, roughly nine tenths seen once. Input material: PBMCs or T cells enriched from blood (not recorded which). The receptor source for this set is a man aged 18 to 29 who had recovered from COVID-19.

This clone was observed a few times. The V and J genes are TRBV5-1 and TRBJ1-2, with D hard to call. The CDR3 has 14 residues. Looked up from germline, CDR1 is SGHRS and CDR2 is YFSETQ. V shed 0 bases and J shed 1 base, with 7 bases lying between them. CDR3 in amino acids: CASSLERVNYGYTF. For the CDR3, the DNA is TGCGCCAGCAGCTTGGAGAGGGTTAACTATGGCTACACCTTC.

V is TRBV7-6 and J is TRBJ2-7, with D tentatively TRBD1 (7 bases). The germline V and J ends were trimmed by 2 bases and 5 bases, with 22 bases remaining between them. This CDR3 comprises 17 residues. The germline V gene has CDR1 SGHVS and CDR2 FNYEAQ. CDR3: CASSLRPHTGEDDEQYF. CDR3 bases: TGTGCCAGCAGCTTACGCCCTCATACAGGGGAGGACGACGAGCAGTACTTC.

V is TRBV2 and J is TRBJ2-1; D ambiguous. The CDR3 spans 14 residues. Germline values: CDR1 SNHLY, CDR2 FYNNEI. V was trimmed by 6 bases and J by 4 bases, leaving 13 bases between them. The CDR3 here is CASSPSIQYNEQFF. The CDR3 coding sequence is TGTGCCAGCAGCCCCTCGATCCAGTACAATGAGCAGTTCTTC.

This chain joins TRBV7-6 and TRBJ1-1; a possible D gene is TRBD1 (6 bases). This CDR3 comprises 14 residues. Germline values: CDR1 SGHVS, CDR2 FNYEAQ. The CDR3 region has the DNA TGTGCGCACACCGCGGGGGGGGCTGGCACTGAAGCTTTCTTT. It encodes CAHTAGGAGTEAFF.

This sequence joins TRBV5-1 and TRBJ2-1, with 11 positions matching TRBD2. V lost 0 bases to trimming and J lost 7 bases; unmatched junction nucleotides: 3. The germline CDR1 and CDR2 sequences are SGHRS and YFSETQ. The CDR3 runs to 15 residues. Written as DNA, the CDR3 is TGCGCCAGCAGCTTGGTTTCTAGCGGGGGGAATGAGCAGTTCTTC. Translated: CASSLVSSGGNEQFF.

The V and J genes are TRBV4-1 and TRBJ2-7, with D possibly matching TRBD2 (5 bases). Germline CDR1 is MGHRA and CDR2 is YSYEKL. Deletions cut 2 bases from V and 1 base from J, with 15 bases between. This CDR3 comprises 16 residues. The CDR3 DNA reads as TGCGCCAGCAGCCAAACCCACCCGGGGATTTCCTACGAGCAGTACTTC. This encodes CASSQTHPGISYEQYF.

The chain joins TRBV5-1 to TRBJ1-1; 7 bases line up with TRBD1. Germline V gene lookup returns CDR1 SGHRS and CDR2 YFSETQ. The CDR3 has 15 residues. With V trimmed by 0 bases and J by 0 bases, 2 bases remained unmatched. The CDR3 loop is CASSLVGTVNTEAFF. For the CDR3, the DNA is TGCGCCAGCAGCTTGGTTGGGACAGTGAACACTGAAGCTTTCTTT.

The chain links TRBV4-3 to TRBJ2-5, with D tentatively TRBD1 (6 bases). Trimming removed 2 bases at V and 8 bases at J, with 15 bases between. CDR1 and CDR2 (germline): LGHNA, YSLEER. This CDR3 has 14 residues. The CDR3 nucleotides read TGCGCCAGCAGCCAAACAGGGACAAGAGATACCCAGTACTTC. It codes for CASSQTGTRDTQYF.

The chain has TRBV3-1 (or the pseudogene TRBV3-2) and TRBJ2-3; D might be TRBD1 (5 bases). The germline V gene has CDR1 LGHDT and CDR2 YNNKEL (reference sequence). Deletions cut 1 base from V and 4 bases from J, with 21 bases between. This CDR3 has 18 amino acids. The CDR3 DNA reads TGTGCCAGCAGCCAAGTGGGGCTTCGCCCTACACAGGCAGATACGCAGTATTTT. Translation: CASSQVGLRPTQADTQYF.

The genes are TRBV27 and TRBJ2-7; possibly TRBD1 for D (6 bases). Germline CDR1 and CDR2: MNHEY and SMNVEV (reference sequence). The CDR3 extends over 13 amino acids. V gave up 3 bases and J gave up 6 bases, with 12 bases separating them. The CDR3 protein is CASSLYRVGEQYF. The CDR3 DNA follows: TGTGCCAGCAGTTTGTACAGGGTAGGCGAGCAGTACTTC.

The chain joins TRBV24-1 to TRBJ2-4; D perhaps matches TRBD2 (6 bases). Trimming stripped 2 bases from V and 7 bases from J, with 14 bases between. Germline V gene sequence: CDR1 KGHDR, CDR2 SFDVKD. The CDR3 loop spans 15 amino acids. DNA for the CDR3: TGTGCCACCAGTGATTCGGAGGGCCCCCTGAACATTCAGTACTTC. Its translation is CATSDSEGPLNIQYF.

The V call is TRBV27, the J call TRBJ2-2, with 10 positions matching TRBD2. The CDR3 totals 15 residues. Germline V lookup: CDR1 MNHEY, CDR2 SMNVEV (reference sequence). After removal of 7 bases from V and 5 bases from J, the junction contained 7 bases not matched to a gene. The CDR3 region has the DNA TGTGCCAGCAATCTCAGACTAGCGGGTACCGGGGAGCTGTTTTTT. Its translation is CASNLRLAGTGELFF.

The chain carries TRBV27 and TRBJ2-3, with D possibly being TRBD1 (6 bases). Trimming stripped 2 bases from V and 6 bases from J, with 18 bases between. Germline CDR1 MNHEY, CDR2 SMNVEV (reference sequence). CDR3 length equals 16 residues. The CDR3 region is CASSLPTEYRVDTQYF. CDR3 DNA: TGTGCCAGCAGTTTACCGACTGAATACAGGGTTGATACGCAGTATTTT.

Only a few counts were recorded for this clone. The chain is built from TRBV5-1 and TRBJ1-1; D not certain. V was cut by 3 bases and J by 6 bases, with 15 bases left in between. CDR3 size: 14 residues. The V gene's germline CDR1 is SGHRS and CDR2 YFSETQ. DNA of the CDR3: TGCGCCAGCAGCTGGCAGGACGGGATTTCTGAAGCTTTCTTT. This gives the protein CASSWQDGISEAFF. Using reference TRBV5-1 and TRBJ1-1 for the parts outside the CDR3, the full variable domain is KAGVTQTPRYLIKTRGQQVTLSCSPISGHRSVSWYQQTPGQGLQFLFEYFSETQRNKGNFPGRFSGRQFSNSRSEMNVSTLELGDSALYLCASSWQDGISEAFFGQGTRLTVV.

This chain connects TRBV11-3 to TRBJ2-7; D not certain. The ends were cut back, 0 bases at V and 3 bases at J, with 15 bases in the middle. CDR3 length equals 16 residues. The germline gives CDR1 SGHNT, CDR2 YENEEA. The CDR3 reads CASSLDRELKNYEQYF. The CDR3 coding sequence is TGTGCCAGCAGCTTAGATCGTGAACTAAAAAACTACGAGCAGTACTTC.

The rearrangement links TRBV23-1 to TRBJ1-5; 7 nucleotides line up with TRBD1. TRBV23-1 carries the ORF label, with uncertain function. The V and J ends lost 0 bases and 3 bases, in that order; junction bases with no gene match: 8. The CDR3 totals 17 residues. This CDR3 reads CASSQSLWGQHNQPQHF. The DNA of the CDR3 is TGCGCCAGCAGTCAATCCCTTTGGGGACAGCACAATCAGCCCCAGCATTTT.

This clone was counted once. The gene calls are TRBV5-1 and TRBJ2-7; TRBD2 is a possible D gene (5 bases). V shed 4 bases and J shed 5 bases, with 19 bases lying between them. From germline, CDR1 is SGHRS and CDR2 YFSETQ. CDR3 size: 15 residues. Here the CDR3 reads CASSHNGGLADEQYF. The CDR3 DNA sequence: TGCGCCAGCAGCCATAATGGCGGCCTAGCCGACGAGCAGTACTTC.

The rearrangement links TRBV5-1 to TRBJ2-3; the match to TRBD2 covers 14 bases. Trimming at V came to 3 bases and at J to 2 bases, leaving 11 bases not matched to a gene. This CDR3 region has 19 residues. CDR1 is SGHRS and CDR2 is YFSETQ in the germline V gene. As DNA, the CDR3 is TGCGCCAGCAGCTCGAGGGGACTAGCGGGGGTGGGATTCACAGATACGCAGTATTTT. This sequence encodes CASSSRGLAGVGFTDTQYF.

The rearrangement links TRBV2 to TRBJ1-2, with D possibly TRBD1 on 5 matching bases. V lost 4 bases and J lost 7, with 19 bases in between. This CDR3 contains 15 residues. Germline CDR1 reads SNHLY; CDR2 reads FYNNEI. The CDR3 here is CASSAEDTGASGYTF. CDR3 DNA: TGTGCCAGCAGTGCAGAAGATACAGGAGCCTCTGGCTACACCTTC.

The gene calls are TRBV14 and TRBJ1-6; perhaps TRBD1 as D (5 bases). V shed 2 bases and J shed 10 bases, with 12 bases lying between them. There are 14 residues in the CDR3. Looked up from germline, CDR1 is SGHDN and CDR2 is FVKESK. The CDR3 spells CASSQNSEGSPLHF. The CDR3 nucleotides are TGTGCCAGCAGCCAAAACTCGGAGGGGTCACCCCTCCACTTT.

The chain recombines TRBV19 with TRBJ2-3; 11 bases line up with TRBD2. CDR3 length equals 14 residues. Per germline, CDR1 LNHDA and CDR2 SQIVND (reference sequence). J gave up 1 base and V 8 bases, and 2 bases lay outside the gene matches. The CDR3 reads CASSLAGGTDTQYF. As DNA, the CDR3 is TGTGCCAGTTCACTAGCGGGAGGCACAGATACGCAGTATTTT.

V and J are TRBV28 and TRBJ1-5; no definite D call. The CDR3 spans 13 residues. In germline, CDR1 is MDHEN, CDR2 SYDVKM. V was cut by 7 bases and J by 2 bases, with 9 bases left in between. This CDR3 is CASTVNGNQPQHF. CDR3 nucleotides: TGTGCCAGCACCGTTAATGGCAATCAGCCCCAGCATTTT.

The V and J genes are TRBV20-1 and TRBJ1-1, with D possibly TRBD1 on 5 matching bases. The length of the CDR3 is 14 residues. Germline CDR1 reads DFQATT; CDR2 reads SNEGSKA (reference sequence). The V end lost 3 bases, the J end lost 0 bases, and 11 bases lay between the germline ends. This chain's CDR3 is CSASLGPMNTEAFF. The CDR3 DNA sequence: TGCAGTGCTAGTCTGGGGCCGATGAACACTGAAGCTTTCTTT.

The J gene is TRBJ2-5, the V gene TRBV29-1; 10 bases are shared with TRBD1. Germline V gene data show CDR1 as SQVTM and CDR2 as ANQGSEA. CDR3 size: 12 residues. CDR3 residues: CGGTGEWETQYF. CDR3 nucleotides: TGCGGCGGGACAGGGGAATGGGAGACCCAGTACTTC.

This chain uses TRBV5-1 with TRBJ2-7; 7 positions match TRBD2. Germline lookup yields CDR1 SGHRS and CDR2 YFSETQ. The CDR3 loop spans 18 amino acids. Germline trimming cut 4 bases from V and 2 bases from J; bases unmatched to any gene: 18. CDR3 in DNA: TGCGCCAGCAGCCAATATCCTATGGAAGCGGGAATAACCTACGAGCAGTACTTC. Protein: CASSQYPMEAGITYEQYF.

The chain uses TRBV4-2 and TRBJ2-7; 10 bases align to TRBD2. The V and J ends lost 0 bases and 2 bases, in that order; junction bases with no gene match: 7. Germline V CDR1 and CDR2: LGHNA, YNFKEQ. The CDR3 contains 17 residues. The CDR3, as DNA: TGTGCCAGCAGCCAAGATATAGCTAGCGGGAGCCCCTACGAGCAGTACTTC. This translates into CASSQDIASGSPYEQYF.

The gene calls are TRBV5-1 and TRBJ1-1; 7 bases are shared with TRBD1. Germline CDR1 and CDR2: SGHRS and YFSETQ. The V and J ends lost 2 bases and 1 base, in that order; junction bases with no gene match: 2. The CDR3 is made up of 14 amino acids. The CDR3 here is CASSFYRGNTEAFF. CDR3 bases: TGCGCCAGCAGCTTTTACAGGGGGAACACTGAAGCTTTCTTT.

This clone was recorded a few times. The chain joins TRBV25-1 to TRBJ2-5; 11 bases align to TRBD2. The CDR3 loop spans 16 amino acids. The J segment lost 0 bases and the V segment lost 10 bases, leaving 10 bases of the junction unmatched. CDR1 and CDR2 from the germline V gene are MGHDK and SYGVNS. CDR3 loop: CATLRLAGRDQETQYF. The CDR3, as DNA: TGTGCCACCCTGAGACTAGCGGGACGAGACCAAGAGACCCAGTACTTC.

This sequence joins TRBV27 and TRBJ2-2; 11 bases align to TRBD1. Germline values: CDR1 MNHEY, CDR2 SMNVEV (reference sequence). This CDR3 has 15 amino acids. Written as DNA, the CDR3 is TGTGAGGGGATGCGGACAGGGGGCGATACCGGGGAGCTGTTTTTT. It translates to CEGMRTGGDTGELFF.